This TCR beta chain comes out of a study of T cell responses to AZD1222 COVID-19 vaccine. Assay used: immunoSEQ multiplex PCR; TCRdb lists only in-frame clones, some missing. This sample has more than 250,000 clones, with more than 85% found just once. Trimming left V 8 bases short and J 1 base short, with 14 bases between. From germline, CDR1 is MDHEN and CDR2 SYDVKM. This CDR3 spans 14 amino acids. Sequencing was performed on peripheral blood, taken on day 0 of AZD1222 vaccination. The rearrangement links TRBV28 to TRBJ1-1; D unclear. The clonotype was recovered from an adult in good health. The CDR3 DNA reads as TGTGCCAGCGTAGTCGCAGGAGGGAACACTGAAGCTTTCTTT. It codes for CASVVAGGNTEAFF.